The 7 T cell receptor beta chains in this list originate from one sample, sequenced in a study of response to subunit inactivated influenza vaccine. TCRdb independently ran MiXCR on the RT-PCR reads; one entry per CDR3 protein. Counted here are about 540,000 distinct CDR3 sequences, 20% to 25% occurring once; the ten biggest clones make up about 3%. This sample also appeared in a second study, on T cells expressing NK-cell markers. As reported in that work: The authors generated TCR beta cDNA through 5'RACE template switching with UMIs.

This specimen consisted of CD4+ T cells sorted from PBMCs, obtained 12 days after vaccination. These receptors originate from a man aged 45-60 years who received an inactivated influenza vaccine.

This clonotype was picked up a small number of times. This rearrangement joins TRBV10-3 to TRBJ2-6, with D possibly matching TRBD2 (5 bases). Trimming cost V 0 bases and J 0 bases, with 9 bases left between them. Germline CDR1 and CDR2: ENHRY and SYGVKD. The CDR3 consists of 17 residues. As DNA, the CDR3 is TGTGCCATCAGTGAGTCGTTAGGGAGCTCTGGGGCCAACGTCCTGACTTTC. This gives the protein CAISESLGSSGANVLTF.

This chain connects TRBV4-1 to TRBJ1-6, with D unclear. V gave up 1 base and J gave up 8 bases, with 6 bases separating them. The CDR3 runs 13 residues. In germline, CDR1 is MGHRA, CDR2 YSYEKL. The CDR3 DNA is TGCGCCAGCAGCCAAGGGCGGGATTCACCCCTCCACTTT. It translates to CASSQGRDSPLHF.

This clonotype was seen a few times. The rearrangement uses TRBV21-1 and TRBJ2-2; TRBD1, as called in the table, went unchecked against the DNA. TRBV21-1 corresponds to a pseudogene. The CDR3 loop spans 14 amino acids. CDR3 protein: CASSGRDNTGELFF. As DNA, the CDR3 is TGTGCCAGCAGCGGCCGGGACAACACCGGGGAGCTGTTTTTT.

This clonotype was counted a few times. The rearrangement uses TRBV10-3 and TRBJ1-5, with D unclear. The CDR3 covers 13 residues. CDR1 is ENHRY, CDR2 SYGVKD, per germline. V gave up 2 bases and J gave up 0 bases, with 2 bases separating them. CDR3 sequence (DNA): TGTGCCATCAGTGAGGTTAGCAATCAGCCCCAGCATTTT. Translated, it gives CAISEVSNQPQHF.

A few counts support this clonotype. The chain employs TRBV2 and TRBJ2-5; 7 bases are a match to TRBD1. Germline V gene lookup returns CDR1 SNHLY and CDR2 FYNNEI. This CDR3 has 15 amino acids. J gave up 1 base and V 7 bases, and 9 bases lay outside the gene matches. CDR3 residues: CASTLMGTVQETQYF. CDR3 coding DNA: TGTGCCAGCACCCTTATGGGGACAGTCCAAGAGACCCAGTACTTC. Combining the CDR3 with reference TRBV2 and TRBJ2-5 gives the whole variable domain EPEVTQTPSHQVTQMGQEVILRCVPISNHLYFYWYRQILGQKVEFLVSFYNNEISEKSEIFDDQFSVERPDGSNFTLKIRSTKLEDSAMYFCASTLMGTVQETQYFGPGTRLLVL.

The gene calls are TRBV6-2 or TRBV6-3 and TRBJ2-7; tentatively, D is TRBD1 (6 bases). The V and J ends lost 6 bases and 3 bases respectively, with 12 bases between them. Germline CDR1 reads MNHEY; CDR2 reads SVGEGT. The CDR3 sequence is 13 residues long. The CDR3 nucleotides are TGTGCCAGCAGACGAGGGGGTGTCTACGAGCAGTACTTC. This gives the protein CASRRGGVYEQYF.

The CDR3 coding sequence is TGCAGTGCTGCTTGGGGTAGTTGGGGCACAGATACGCAGTATTTT. Protein sequence: CSAAWGSWGTDTQYF. This sequence joins TRBV20-1 and TRBJ2-3; D is ambiguous. Per germline, CDR1 DFQATT and CDR2 SNEGSKA (reference sequence). This CDR3 contains 15 residues. Trimming shortened V by 5 bases and J by 1 base, and 16 bases separated the two germline ends.